A selection of T cell receptor beta chains follows, all from one sample in a study of T cell repertoires in cytomegalovirus infection. TCRdb fed the reads into MiXCR, producing one record per CDR3 protein. The sample has more than 350,000 distinct CDR3 sequences, about 33% seen once. Sequenced input: PBMCs. The receptors stem from a human donor in good health (CMV status not recorded). Some clones in this sample may be carry-over from other donors' samples. Each CDR3 is given with its conserved first and last residue. Each record gives: V gene, D gene, J gene, clone size, CDR3 protein, CDR3 DNA. The D gene is left open where the match is weak. Where a row states a size, it is once, few, many or the class of an expanded clone; other rows omit it.

v_gene: TRBV7-9
d_gene: TRBD1
j_gene: TRBJ2-2
abundance: .
CDR3aa: CASSLALGTANTGELFF
CDR3nt: TGTGCCAGCAGCTTAGCGCTCGGGACAGCGAACACCGGGGAGCTGTTTTTT

v_gene: TRBV5-1
d_gene: TRBD1
j_gene: TRBJ2-7
abundance: few
CDR3aa: CASSLRGGGHEQYF
CDR3nt: TGCGCCAGCAGCTTGAGAGGGGGCGGCCACGAGCAGTACTTC

v_gene: TRBV7-6
d_gene: .
j_gene: TRBJ2-7
abundance: many
CDR3aa: CASSLTLGHPNNPYEQYF
CDR3nt: TGTGCCAGCAGCTTAACGCTGGGACACCCAAATAACCCCTACGAGCAGTACTTC

v_gene: TRBV20-1
d_gene: .
j_gene: TRBJ2-3
abundance: many
CDR3aa: CSARARAGLGTDTQYF
CDR3nt: TGCAGTGCTAGAGCCCGAGCGGGTTTGGGCACAGATACGCAGTATTTT

v_gene: TRBV7-8
d_gene: .
j_gene: TRBJ2-5
abundance: .
CDR3aa: CASSLAGGSSQETQYF
CDR3nt: TGTGCCAGCAGCTTAGCGGGCGGTTCTTCCCAAGAGACCCAGTACTTC

v_gene: TRBV6-5
d_gene: TRBD1
j_gene: TRBJ2-1
abundance: few
CDR3aa: CASSGQGPLNEQFF
CDR3nt: TGTGCCAGCAGTGGACAGGGCCCCCTTAATGAGCAGTTCTTC

v_gene: TRBV7-6
d_gene: .
j_gene: TRBJ2-3
abundance: few
CDR3aa: CASSTGLPWGGTDTQYF
CDR3nt: TGTGCCAGCAGTACCGGACTGCCCTGGGGAGGCACAGATACGCAGTATTTT

v_gene: TRBV10-3
d_gene: .
j_gene: TRBJ1-1
abundance: .
CDR3aa: CAIRESGEAFF
CDR3nt: TGTGCCATCAGGGAGTCTGGTGAAGCTTTCTTT

v_gene: TRBV10-3
d_gene: TRBD1
j_gene: TRBJ1-1
abundance: .
CDR3aa: CAIRETGLSNTEAFF
CDR3nt: TGTGCCATCAGGGAGACAGGGTTGTCGAACACTGAAGCTTTCTTT

v_gene: TRBV10-2
d_gene: .
j_gene: TRBJ1-5
abundance: many
CDR3aa: CASAPTDSNQPQHF
CDR3nt: TGCGCCAGCGCCCCGACGGATAGCAATCAGCCCCAGCATTTT

v_gene: TRBV7-9
d_gene: .
j_gene: TRBJ2-3
abundance: .
CDR3aa: CASSPPWTTDTQYF
CDR3nt: TGTGCCAGCAGCCCCCCTTGGACCACAGATACGCAGTATTTT

v_gene: TRBV7-9
d_gene: .
j_gene: TRBJ1-1
abundance: many
CDR3aa: CASSLLGTQGTEAFF
CDR3nt: TGTGCCAGCAGCTTACTTGGGACCCAAGGCACTGAAGCTTTCTTT

v_gene: TRBV4-1
d_gene: .
j_gene: TRBJ2-2
abundance: .
CDR3aa: CASSQEGRAPGELFF
CDR3nt: TGCGCCAGCAGCCAAGAAGGCCGGGCCCCCGGGGAGCTGTTTTTT

v_gene: TRBV28
d_gene: .
j_gene: TRBJ1-5
abundance: .
CDR3aa: CASSLEGLSSSNQPQHF
CDR3nt: TGTGCCAGCAGTTTAGAGGGATTAAGTTCCAGCAATCAGCCCCAGCATTTT

v_gene: TRBV12-3/TRBV12-4
d_gene: .
j_gene: TRBJ2-7
abundance: .
CDR3aa: CASSLSPEQYF
CDR3nt: TGTGCCAGCAGTTTATCACCCGAGCAGTACTTC

v_gene: TRBV7-8
d_gene: .
j_gene: TRBJ1-5
abundance: many
CDR3aa: CASSPLPGNSNQPQHF
CDR3nt: TGTGCCAGCAGCCCCCTCCCAGGGAATAGCAATCAGCCCCAGCATTTT

v_gene: TRBV5-5
d_gene: TRBD2
j_gene: TRBJ2-3
abundance: .
CDR3aa: CASSRGLAGGPDTQYF
CDR3nt: TGTGCCAGCAGCCGTGGACTAGCGGGGGGTCCAGATACGCAGTATTTT

v_gene: TRBV6-8
d_gene: .
j_gene: TRBJ1-5
abundance: few
CDR3aa: CASSEEPYSNQPQHF
CDR3nt: TGTGCCAGCAGTGAAGAACCTTATAGCAATCAGCCCCAGCATTTT

v_gene: TRBV27
d_gene: .
j_gene: TRBJ2-2
abundance: .
CDR3aa: CASNRLQGQLNTGELFF
CDR3nt: TGTGCCAGCAACCGACTTCAGGGGCAACTCAACACCGGGGAGCTGTTTTTT

v_gene: TRBV20-1
d_gene: .
j_gene: TRBJ2-4
abundance: .
CDR3aa: CSARAVAKNIQYF
CDR3nt: TGCAGTGCTAGAGCCGTAGCCAAAAACATTCAGTACTTC

v_gene: TRBV19
d_gene: TRBD2
j_gene: TRBJ2-1
abundance: .
CDR3aa: CASSMGSGGVLYNEQLF
CDR3nt: TGTGCCAGTAGTATGGGTAGCGGGGGGGTCCTTTACAATGAGCAGTTATTC

v_gene: TRBV18
d_gene: .
j_gene: TRBJ1-3
abundance: few
CDR3aa: CASSPPGNRLAGNTIYF
CDR3nt: TGTGCCAGCTCACCACCGGGAAACAGGTTGGCTGGAAACACCATATATTTT

v_gene: TRBV19
d_gene: .
j_gene: TRBJ2-1
abundance: .
CDR3aa: CASSIVLYRSSYNEQFF
CDR3nt: TGTGCCAGTAGTATAGTGTTGTACAGAAGCTCCTACAATGAGCAGTTCTTC

v_gene: TRBV24-1
d_gene: .
j_gene: TRBJ1-5
abundance: many
CDR3aa: CATSDPGQPQHF
CDR3nt: TGTGCCACCAGTGATCCCGGCCAGCCCCAGCATTTT

v_gene: TRBV7-3
d_gene: .
j_gene: TRBJ2-7
abundance: many
CDR3aa: CASSLPITYEQYF
CDR3nt: TGTGCCAGCAGCTTACCGATTACCTACGAGCAGTACTTC

v_gene: TRBV20-1
d_gene: .
j_gene: TRBJ2-7
abundance: .
CDR3aa: CSARQGEPYEQYF
CDR3nt: TGCAGTGCTAGGCAGGGTGAGCCCTACGAGCAGTACTTC

v_gene: TRBV7-7
d_gene: TRBD2
j_gene: TRBJ2-2
abundance: many
CDR3aa: CASSFGLAGTGELFF
CDR3nt: TGTGCCAGCAGCTTCGGACTAGCGGGGACCGGGGAGCTGTTTTTT

v_gene: TRBV6-2/TRBV6-3
d_gene: TRBD1
j_gene: TRBJ1-1
abundance: .
CDR3aa: CASSPTGLGAEAFF
CDR3nt: TGTGCCAGCAGCCCGACAGGGCTAGGGGCTGAAGCTTTCTTT

v_gene: TRBV2
d_gene: .
j_gene: TRBJ2-3
abundance: .
CDR3aa: CASTDGRIPDTQYF
CDR3nt: TGTGCCAGCACCGATGGCCGGATCCCAGATACGCAGTATTTT

v_gene: TRBV18
d_gene: .
j_gene: TRBJ1-1
abundance: .
CDR3aa: CASSPEGWETEAFF
CDR3nt: TGTGCCAGCTCACCCGAGGGGTGGGAGACTGAAGCTTTCTTT

v_gene: TRBV12-3/TRBV12-4
d_gene: TRBD2
j_gene: TRBJ2-3
abundance: many
CDR3aa: CASSNRAGGLSDTQYF
CDR3nt: TGTGCCAGCAGTAATCGAGCGGGGGGGCTGTCGGATACGCAGTATTTT

v_gene: TRBV19
d_gene: TRBD2
j_gene: TRBJ2-1
abundance: once
CDR3aa: CASSISGGLLIGSYKEQFF
CDR3nt: TGTGCCAGTAGTATTAGCGGGGGGCTTTTGATTGGCTCCTACAAGGAGCAGTTCTTC

v_gene: TRBV9
d_gene: .
j_gene: TRBJ2-1
abundance: .
CDR3aa: CASSPTGTLSSANEQFF
CDR3nt: TGTGCCAGCAGCCCTACCGGGACCCTCTCATCTGCCAATGAGCAGTTCTTC

v_gene: TRBV12-3/TRBV12-4
d_gene: .
j_gene: TRBJ2-2
abundance: few
CDR3aa: CASSSRRWTVNTGELFF
CDR3nt: TGTGCCAGCAGTTCCCGCCGCTGGACAGTTAACACCGGGGAGCTGTTTTTT

v_gene: TRBV7-3
d_gene: TRBD2
j_gene: TRBJ2-3
abundance: .
CDR3aa: CASSSRTSGGYSTDTQYF
CDR3nt: TGTGCCAGCAGCTCCCGTACTAGCGGGGGGTATAGCACAGATACGCAGTATTTT

v_gene: TRBV28
d_gene: TRBD2
j_gene: TRBJ2-3
abundance: once
CDR3aa: CASSFPRLAGDTLTDTQYF
CDR3nt: TGTGCCAGCAGTTTCCCCCGACTAGCGGGGGACACACTCACAGATACGCAGTATTTT

v_gene: TRBV20-1
d_gene: .
j_gene: TRBJ1-1
abundance: .
CDR3aa: CSAPDAEAFF
CDR3nt: TGCAGTGCGCCGGACGCTGAAGCTTTCTTT

v_gene: TRBV5-5
d_gene: .
j_gene: TRBJ2-7
abundance: few
CDR3aa: CASSLVEEQYF
CDR3nt: TGTGCCAGCAGCTTGGTCGAGGAGCAGTACTTC

v_gene: TRBV5-5
d_gene: TRBD1
j_gene: TRBJ1-1
abundance: few
CDR3aa: CASSWTTGQGREAFF
CDR3nt: TGTGCCAGCAGCTGGACTACCGGACAGGGCCGTGAAGCTTTCTTT

v_gene: TRBV6-2/TRBV6-3
d_gene: TRBD1
j_gene: TRBJ1-1
abundance: few
CDR3aa: CASILQGENTEAFF
CDR3nt: TGTGCCAGCATCCTACAGGGGGAGAACACTGAAGCTTTCTTT

v_gene: TRBV4-1
d_gene: .
j_gene: TRBJ1-2
abundance: few
CDR3aa: CASSQDGGPGGYTF
CDR3nt: TGCGCCAGCAGCCAAGATGGCGGCCCTGGAGGCTACACCTTC

v_gene: TRBV20-1
d_gene: .
j_gene: TRBJ2-7
abundance: few
CDR3aa: CSAPRVASGLYF
CDR3nt: TGCAGTGCCCCGAGGGTCGCTTCTGGGCTGTACTTC